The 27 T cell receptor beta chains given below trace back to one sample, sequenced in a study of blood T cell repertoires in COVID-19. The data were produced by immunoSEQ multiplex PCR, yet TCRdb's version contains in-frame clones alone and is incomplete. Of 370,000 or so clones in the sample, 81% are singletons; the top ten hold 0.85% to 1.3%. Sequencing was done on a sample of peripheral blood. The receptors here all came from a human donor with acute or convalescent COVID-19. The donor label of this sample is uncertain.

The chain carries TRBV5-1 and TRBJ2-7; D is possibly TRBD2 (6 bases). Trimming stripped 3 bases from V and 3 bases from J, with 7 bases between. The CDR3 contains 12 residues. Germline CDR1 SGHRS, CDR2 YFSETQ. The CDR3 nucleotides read TGCGCCAGCAGCTGGGACTTCTACGAGCAGTACTTC. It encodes CASSWDFYEQYF.

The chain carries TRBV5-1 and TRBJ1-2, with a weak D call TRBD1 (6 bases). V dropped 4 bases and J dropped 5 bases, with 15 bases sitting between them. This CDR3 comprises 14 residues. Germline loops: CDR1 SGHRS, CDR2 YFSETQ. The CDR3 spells CASSPEAGVYGYTF. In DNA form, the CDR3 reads TGCGCCAGCAGCCCTGAAGCAGGGGTATATGGCTACACCTTC.

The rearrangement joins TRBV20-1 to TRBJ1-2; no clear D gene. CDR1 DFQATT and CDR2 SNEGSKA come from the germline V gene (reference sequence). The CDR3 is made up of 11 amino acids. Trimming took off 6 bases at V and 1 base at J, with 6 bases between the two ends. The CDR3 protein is CSARNNYGYTF. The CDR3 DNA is TGCAGTGCGCGGAATAACTATGGCTACACCTTC.

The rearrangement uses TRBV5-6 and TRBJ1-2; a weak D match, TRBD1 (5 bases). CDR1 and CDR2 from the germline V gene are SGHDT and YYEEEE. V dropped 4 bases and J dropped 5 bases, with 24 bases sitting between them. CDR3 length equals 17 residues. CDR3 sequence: CASSAPPGAGYWYGYTF. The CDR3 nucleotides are TGTGCCAGCAGCGCTCCACCGGGCGCAGGGTATTGGTATGGCTACACCTTC.

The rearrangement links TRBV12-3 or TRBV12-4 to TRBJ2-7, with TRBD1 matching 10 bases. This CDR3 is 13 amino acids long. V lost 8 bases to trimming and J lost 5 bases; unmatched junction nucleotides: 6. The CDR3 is CASRGQGIHEQYF. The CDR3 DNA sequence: TGTGCCAGCCGGGGACAGGGGATCCACGAGCAGTACTTC.

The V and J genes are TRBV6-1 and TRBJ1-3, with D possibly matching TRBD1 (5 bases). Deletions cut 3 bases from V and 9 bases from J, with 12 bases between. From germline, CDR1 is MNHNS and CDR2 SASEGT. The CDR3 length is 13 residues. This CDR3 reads CASSDLQGGTIYF. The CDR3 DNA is TGTGCCAGCAGTGACCTGCAGGGTGGCACCATATATTTT.

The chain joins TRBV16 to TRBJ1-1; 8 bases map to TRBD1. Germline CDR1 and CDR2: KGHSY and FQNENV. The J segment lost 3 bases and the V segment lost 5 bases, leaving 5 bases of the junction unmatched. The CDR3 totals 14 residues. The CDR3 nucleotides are TGTGCCAGCAGCAATGACAGGGGACACACTGAAGCTTTCTTT. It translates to CASSNDRGHTEAFF. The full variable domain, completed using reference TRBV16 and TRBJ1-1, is GEEVAQTPKHLVRGEGQKAKLYCAPIKGHSYVFWYQQVLKNEFKFLISFQNENVFDETGMPKERFSAKCLPNSPCSLEIQATKLEDSAVYFCASSNDRGHTEAFFGQGTRLTVV.

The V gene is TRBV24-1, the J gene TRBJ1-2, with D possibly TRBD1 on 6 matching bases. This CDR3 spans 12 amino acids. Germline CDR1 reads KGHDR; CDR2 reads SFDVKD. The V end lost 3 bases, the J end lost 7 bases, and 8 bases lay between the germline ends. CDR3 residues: CATSDLDSGYTF. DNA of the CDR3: TGTGCCACCAGTGATCTGGACAGTGGCTACACCTTC.

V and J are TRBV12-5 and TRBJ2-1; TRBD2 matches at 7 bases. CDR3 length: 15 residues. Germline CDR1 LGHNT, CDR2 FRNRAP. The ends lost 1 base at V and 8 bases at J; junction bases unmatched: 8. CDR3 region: CASGLGEGARHEQFF. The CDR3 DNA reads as TGTGCTAGTGGTTTGGGGGAGGGAGCACGGCATGAGCAGTTCTTC.

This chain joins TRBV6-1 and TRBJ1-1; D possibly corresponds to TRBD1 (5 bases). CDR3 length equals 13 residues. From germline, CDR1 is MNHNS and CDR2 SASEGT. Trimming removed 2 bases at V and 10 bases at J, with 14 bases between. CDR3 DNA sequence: TGTGCCAGCAGTGAAAAGTCGTCCCAGGGAGCTTTCTTT. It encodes CASSEKSSQGAFF.

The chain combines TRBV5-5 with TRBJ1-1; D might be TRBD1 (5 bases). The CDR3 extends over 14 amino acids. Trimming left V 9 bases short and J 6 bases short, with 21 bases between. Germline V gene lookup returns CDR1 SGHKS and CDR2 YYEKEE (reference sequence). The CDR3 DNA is TGTGCCACCAAACTAATCGGGGGGTTACCTGAAGCTTTCTTT. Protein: CATKLIGGLPEAFF.

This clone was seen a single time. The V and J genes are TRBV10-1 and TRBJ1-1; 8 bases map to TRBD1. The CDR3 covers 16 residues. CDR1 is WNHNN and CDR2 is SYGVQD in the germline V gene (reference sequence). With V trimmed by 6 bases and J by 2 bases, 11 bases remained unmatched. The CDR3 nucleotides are TGCGCCAGCAGGAGGGGGCCAGGGGGCGATAACACTGAAGCTTTCTTT. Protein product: CASRRGPGGDNTEAFF.

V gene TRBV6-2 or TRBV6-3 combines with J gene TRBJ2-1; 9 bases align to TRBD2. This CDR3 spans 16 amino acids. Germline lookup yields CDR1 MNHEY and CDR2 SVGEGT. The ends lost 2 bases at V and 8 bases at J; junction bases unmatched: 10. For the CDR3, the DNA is TGTGCCAGCAGTTACCGGCGCCCTAGCGGGACTTATGAGCAGTTCTTC. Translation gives CASSYRRPSGTYEQFF.

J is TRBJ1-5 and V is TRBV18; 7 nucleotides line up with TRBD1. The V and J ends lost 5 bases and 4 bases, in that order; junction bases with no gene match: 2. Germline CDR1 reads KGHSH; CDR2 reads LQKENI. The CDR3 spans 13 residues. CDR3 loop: CASSIQGNQPQHF. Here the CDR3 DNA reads TGTGCCAGCTCAATACAGGGGAATCAGCCCCAGCATTTT. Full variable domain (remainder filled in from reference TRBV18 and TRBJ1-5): NAGVMQNPRHLVRRRGQEARLRCSPMKGHSHVYWYRQLPEEGLKFMVYLQKENIIDESGMPKERFSAEFPKEGPSILRIQQVVRGDSAAYFCASSIQGNQPQHFGDGTRLSIL.

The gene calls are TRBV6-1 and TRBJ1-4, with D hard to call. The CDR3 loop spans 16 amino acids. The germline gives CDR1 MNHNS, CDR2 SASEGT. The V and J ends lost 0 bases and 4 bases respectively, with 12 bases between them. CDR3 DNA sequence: TGTGCCAGCAGTGAAGCGCTTGGGCAAGTTAATGAAAAACTGTTTTTT. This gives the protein CASSEALGQVNEKLFF.

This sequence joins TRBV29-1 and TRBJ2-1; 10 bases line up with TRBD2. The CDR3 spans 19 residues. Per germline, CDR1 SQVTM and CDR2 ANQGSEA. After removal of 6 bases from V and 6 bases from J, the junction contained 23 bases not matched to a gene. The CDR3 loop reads CSVTSGARAGGPGGNEQFF. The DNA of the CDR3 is TGCAGCGTGACCTCGGGTGCAAGAGCGGGAGGGCCGGGGGGCAATGAGCAGTTCTTC.

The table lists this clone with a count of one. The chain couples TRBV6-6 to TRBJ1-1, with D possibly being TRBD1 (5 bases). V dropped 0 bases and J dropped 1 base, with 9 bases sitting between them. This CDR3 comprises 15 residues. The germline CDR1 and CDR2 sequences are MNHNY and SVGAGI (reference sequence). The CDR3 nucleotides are TGTGCCAGCAGTTACTCCGATAGGGGGAACACTGAAGCTTTCTTT. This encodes CASSYSDRGNTEAFF.

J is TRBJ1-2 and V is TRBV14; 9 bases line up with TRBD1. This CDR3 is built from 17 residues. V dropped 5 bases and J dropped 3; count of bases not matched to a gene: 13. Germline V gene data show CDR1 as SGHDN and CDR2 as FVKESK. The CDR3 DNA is TGTGCCAGCAGCGAAAAACGTTACAGGGGGCTGCACTATGGCTACACCTTC. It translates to CASSEKRYRGLHYGYTF.

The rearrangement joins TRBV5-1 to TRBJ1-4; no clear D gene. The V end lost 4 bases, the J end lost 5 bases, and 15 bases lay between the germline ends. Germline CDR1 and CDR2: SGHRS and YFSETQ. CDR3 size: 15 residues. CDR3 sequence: CASSKLGSSNEKLFF. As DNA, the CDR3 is TGCGCCAGCAGCAAACTCGGTTCTTCAAATGAAAAACTGTTTTTT.

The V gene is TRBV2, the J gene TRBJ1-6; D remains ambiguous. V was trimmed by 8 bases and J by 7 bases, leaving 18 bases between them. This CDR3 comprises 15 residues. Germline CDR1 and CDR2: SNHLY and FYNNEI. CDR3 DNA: TGTGCCAGCCCAGAAAGTGGCAGGTTAAATTCACCCCTCCACTTT. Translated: CASPESGRLNSPLHF.

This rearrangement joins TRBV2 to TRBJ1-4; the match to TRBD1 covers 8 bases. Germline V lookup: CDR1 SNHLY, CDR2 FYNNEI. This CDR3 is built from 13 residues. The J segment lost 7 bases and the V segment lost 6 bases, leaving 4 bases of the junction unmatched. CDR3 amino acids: CASSGQGREKLFF. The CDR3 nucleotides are TGTGCCAGCAGCGGACAGGGACGTGAAAAACTGTTTTTT.

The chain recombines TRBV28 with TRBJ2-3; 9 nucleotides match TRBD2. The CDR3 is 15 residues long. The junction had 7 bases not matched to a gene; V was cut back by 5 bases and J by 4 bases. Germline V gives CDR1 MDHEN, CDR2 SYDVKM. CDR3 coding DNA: TGTGCCAGCAGTGCCGGGACTAGCAAGGCAGATACGCAGTATTTT. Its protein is CASSAGTSKADTQYF.

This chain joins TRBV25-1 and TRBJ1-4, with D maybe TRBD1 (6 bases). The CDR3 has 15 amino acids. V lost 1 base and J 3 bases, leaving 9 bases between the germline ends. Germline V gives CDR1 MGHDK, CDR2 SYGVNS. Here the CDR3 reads CASSEFRGSNEKLFF. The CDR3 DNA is TGTGCCAGCAGTGAATTTAGGGGGTCTAATGAAAAACTGTTTTTT.

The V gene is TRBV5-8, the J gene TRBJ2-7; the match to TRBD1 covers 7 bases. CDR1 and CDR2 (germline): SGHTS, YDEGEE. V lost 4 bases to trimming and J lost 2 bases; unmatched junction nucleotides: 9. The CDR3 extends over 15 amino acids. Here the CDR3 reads CASSPETGITYEQYF. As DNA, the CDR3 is TGTGCCAGCAGCCCAGAGACAGGGATTACCTACGAGCAGTACTTC.

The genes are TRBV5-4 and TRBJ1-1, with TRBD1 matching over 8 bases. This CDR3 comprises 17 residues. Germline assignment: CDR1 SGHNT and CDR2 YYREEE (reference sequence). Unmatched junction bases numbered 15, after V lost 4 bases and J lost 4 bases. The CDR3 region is CASSPWTGRIMGTEAFF. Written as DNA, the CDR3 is TGTGCCAGCAGCCCCTGGACAGGGCGAATTATGGGCACTGAAGCTTTCTTT.

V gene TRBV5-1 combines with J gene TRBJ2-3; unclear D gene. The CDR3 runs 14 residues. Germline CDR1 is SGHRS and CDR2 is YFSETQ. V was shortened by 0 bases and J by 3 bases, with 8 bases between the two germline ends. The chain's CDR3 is CASSLAEATDTQYF. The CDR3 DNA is TGCGCCAGCAGCTTGGCCGAGGCTACAGATACGCAGTATTTT.

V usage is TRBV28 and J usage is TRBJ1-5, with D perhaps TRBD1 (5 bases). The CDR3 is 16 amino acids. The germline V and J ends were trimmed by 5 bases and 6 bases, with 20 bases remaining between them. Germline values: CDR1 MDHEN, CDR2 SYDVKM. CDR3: CASSPTSGLAGQPQHF. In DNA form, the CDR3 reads TGTGCCAGCAGTCCTACCTCAGGGTTAGCAGGTCAGCCCCAGCATTTT.